This entry lists 11 T cell receptor beta chains sequenced from one sample in a study of blood T cells in healthy people across ages. Alongside a J-beta primer mix, a sample-barcoded 5' primer served in a second PCR lasting roughly 6 to 12 cycles. MiXCR was run by TCRdb on the 5' RACE reads, yielding one entry per CDR3 protein. The sample records about 780,000 distinct CDR3 sequences, less than 60% being singletons. The material sequenced was blood. Receptors originate from a man aged 80 or over in good health.

V gene TRBV20-1 combines with J gene TRBJ1-2; no clear D gene. The CDR3 loop spans 9 amino acids. Germline V lookup: CDR1 DFQATT, CDR2 SNEGSKA (reference sequence). The V and J ends lost 4 bases and 8 bases respectively, with 5 bases between them. CDR3: CSANPGYTF. CDR3 DNA sequence: TGCAGTGCTAATCCGGGCTACACCTTC.

The rearrangement uses TRBV27 and TRBJ2-7, with 14 bases matching TRBD2. After removal of 9 bases from V and 8 bases from J, the junction contained 6 bases not matched to a gene. CDR1 MNHEY and CDR2 SMNVEV come from the germline V gene (reference sequence). The CDR3 has 13 residues. The CDR3 DNA sequence: TGTGCCAGTCAGACTAGCGGGAGGGGCAAGCAGTACTTC. Translating gives CASQTSGRGKQYF.

In the case of this clonotype: Just one base apart from a much larger clone, this may be a read error. The chain recombines TRBV29-1 with TRBJ2-7; 7 positions match TRBD2. After removal of 6 bases from V and 7 bases from J, the junction contained 12 bases not matched to a gene. This CDR3 has 13 residues. The V gene's germline CDR1 is SQVTM and CDR2 ANQGSEA. CDR3 protein: CSVQVGGPLEQYF. CDR3 coding DNA: TGCAGCGTCCAAGTGGGAGGGCCGCTTGAGCAGTACTTC.

V and J are TRBV3-1 and TRBJ2-6, with D possibly being TRBD2 (6 bases). The CDR3 is made up of 19 amino acids. V was shortened by 0 bases and J by 0 bases, with 15 bases between the two germline ends. Per germline, CDR1 LGHDT and CDR2 YNNKEL (reference sequence). The CDR3 DNA sequence: TGTGCCAGCAGCCAAGAAATAATCTCGGGGGTCTCTGGGGCCAACGTCCTGACTTTC. Translating it yields CASSQEIISGVSGANVLTF. The full variable domain, its missing parts supplied by reference TRBV3-1 and TRBJ2-6, is DTAVSQTPKYLVTQMGNDKSIKCEQNLGHDTMYWYKQDSKKFLKIMFSYNNKELIINETVPNRFSPKSPDKAHLNLHINSLELGDSAVYFCASSQEIISGVSGANVLTFGAGSRLTVL.

The chain is built from TRBV28 and TRBJ2-1; D could derive from TRBD1 or TRBD2 (5 bases each). The germline gives CDR1 MDHEN, CDR2 SYDVKM. The length of the CDR3 is 15 residues. The ends were cut back, 6 bases at V and 3 bases at J, with 15 bases in the middle. Here the CDR3 DNA reads TGTGCCAGCAGGCCGGGACGCCCCGTCTACAATGAGCAGTTCTTC. It is translated as CASRPGRPVYNEQFF.

This clonotype has a handful of counts. The V and J genes are TRBV7-2 and TRBJ1-2; TRBD1 matches 11 bases. The CDR3 loop spans 14 amino acids. Trimming cost V 6 bases and J 4 bases; bases outside gene matches: 4. CDR1 and CDR2 from the germline V gene are SGHTA and FQGNSA. CDR3 nucleotides: TGTGCCAGCAGTTTCGGGACAGGGGGCTATGGCTACACCTTC. This translates into CASSFGTGGYGYTF.

The chain carries TRBV7-3 and TRBJ2-1, with D possibly matching TRBD1 (5 bases). Looked up from germline, CDR1 is SGHTA and CDR2 is FQGTGA. This CDR3 has 14 amino acids. V lost 1 base, J lost 7 bases, and 11 bases lay in between. CDR3 coding DNA: TGTGCCAGCAGCTTAAGTTATTCAGGGAATGAGCAGTTCTTC. It is translated as CASSLSYSGNEQFF.

V and J are TRBV12-3 or TRBV12-4 and TRBJ1-5; no definite D call. The CDR3 sequence is 13 residues long. Between the trimmed V and J ends, which lost 3 bases and 11 bases, there was a span of 14 bases. The CDR3 here is CASSLMGGLAQHF. In DNA, the CDR3 is TGTGCCAGCAGTTTGATGGGCGGTTTGGCCCAGCATTTT.

The chain employs TRBV12-3 or TRBV12-4 and TRBJ1-6; a weak D match, TRBD1 (5 bases). The CDR3 totals 18 residues. V was clipped by 2 bases and J by 4 bases, with 18 bases between them. The CDR3 sequence: CASSLTGNRRLYNSPLHF. CDR3 nucleotides: TGTGCCAGCAGTTTAACGGGAAACAGGCGCCTTTATAATTCACCCCTCCACTTT.

The chain is built from TRBV21-1 and TRBJ2-4; the tabulated D call, TRBD2, remains unverified against the DNA. The J call could be wrong; TRBJ2-7 is a better fit for the DNA end. TRBV21-1 is labeled a pseudogene. The CDR3 length is 14 residues. The CDR3 here is CATVRVAGGYEQYF. DNA for the CDR3: TGTGCCACTGTCAGGGTAGCGGGAGGGTACGAGCAGTACTTC.

V usage is TRBV7-9 and J usage is TRBJ2-7, with TRBD1 as a possible D gene (6 bases). V was clipped by 5 bases and J by 1 base, with 12 bases between them. CDR1 is SEHNR, CDR2 FQNEAQ, per germline (reference sequence). This CDR3 region has 14 residues. CDR3 loop: CASSTHRDSYEQYF. DNA for the CDR3: TGTGCCAGCAGCACCCACAGGGATTCCTACGAGCAGTACTTC.